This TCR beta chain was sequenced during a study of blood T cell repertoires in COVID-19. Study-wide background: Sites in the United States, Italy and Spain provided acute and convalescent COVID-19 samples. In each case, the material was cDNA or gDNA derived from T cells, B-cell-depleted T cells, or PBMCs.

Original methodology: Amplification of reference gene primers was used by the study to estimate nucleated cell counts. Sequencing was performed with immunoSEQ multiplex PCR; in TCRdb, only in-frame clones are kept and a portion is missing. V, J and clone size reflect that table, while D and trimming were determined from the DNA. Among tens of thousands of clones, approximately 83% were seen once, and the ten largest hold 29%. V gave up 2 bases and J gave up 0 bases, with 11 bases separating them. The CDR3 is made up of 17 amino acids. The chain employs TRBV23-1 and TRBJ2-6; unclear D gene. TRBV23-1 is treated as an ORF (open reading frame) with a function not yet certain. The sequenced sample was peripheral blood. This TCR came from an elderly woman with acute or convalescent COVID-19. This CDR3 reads CASSQRSRASGANVLTF. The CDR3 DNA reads TGCGCCAGCAGTCAAAGGAGCCGCGCCTCTGGGGCCAACGTCCTGACTTTC.